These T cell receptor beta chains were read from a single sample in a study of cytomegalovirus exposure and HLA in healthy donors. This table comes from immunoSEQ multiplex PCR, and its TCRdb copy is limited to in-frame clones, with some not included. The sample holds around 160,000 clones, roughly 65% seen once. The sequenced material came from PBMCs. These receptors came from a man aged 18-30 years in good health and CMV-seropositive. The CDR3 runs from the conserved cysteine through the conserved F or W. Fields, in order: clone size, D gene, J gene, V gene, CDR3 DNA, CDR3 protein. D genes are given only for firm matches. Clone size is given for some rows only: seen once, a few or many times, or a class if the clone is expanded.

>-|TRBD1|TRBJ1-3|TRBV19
TGTGCCAGTAGTGACGACAGGGTATACGCTGGAAACACCATATATTTT
CASSDDRVYAGNTIYF
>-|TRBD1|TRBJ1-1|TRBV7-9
TGTGCCAGCAGCTTAGGGTCCGGGACAGGGAACACTGAAGCTTTCTTT
CASSLGSGTGNTEAFF
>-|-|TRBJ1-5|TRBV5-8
TGTGCCAGCAGCTTGGGGGGGGAGATCAATCAGCCCCAGCATTTT
CASSLGGEINQPQHF
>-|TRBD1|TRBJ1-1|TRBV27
TGTGCCAGCAGTTTCCGGACAGGGGGCGGAAACACTGAAGCTTTCTTT
CASSFRTGGGNTEAFF
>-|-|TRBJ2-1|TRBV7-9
TGTGCCAGCAGCTTCTCGGTCTCCTCCCCCTCGGTGTACAATGAGCAGTTCTTC
CASSFSVSSPSVYNEQFF
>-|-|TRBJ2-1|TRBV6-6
TGTGCCAGCAGTTTCTATTTATCCTACAATGAGCAGTTCTTC
CASSFYLSYNEQFF
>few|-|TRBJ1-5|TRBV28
TGTGCCTTCGGGGGTGGCAATCAGCCCCAGCATTTT
CAFGGGNQPQHF
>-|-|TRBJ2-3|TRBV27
TGTGCCAGCAGTTTAAGACAGCTCACAGATACGCAGTATTTT
CASSLRQLTDTQYF
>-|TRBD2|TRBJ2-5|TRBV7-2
TGTGCCAGCAGCTTCCAGCGGGGCCATCAAGAGACCCAGTACTTC
CASSFQRGHQETQYF
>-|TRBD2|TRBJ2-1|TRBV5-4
TGTGCCAGCAGCCCAGGACTAGCGGGCCTCTTCAGCTACAATGAGCAGTTCTTC
CASSPGLAGLFSYNEQFF
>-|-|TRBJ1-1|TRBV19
TGTGCCAGTAGTAGCAAGCCGAACACTGAAGCTTTCTTT
CASSSKPNTEAFF
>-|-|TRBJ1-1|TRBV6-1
TGTGCCAGCAGTGTAACGTTTAAGGCGGGGAACGCTGAAGCTTTCTTT
CASSVTFKAGNAEAFF
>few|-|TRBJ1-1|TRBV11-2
TGTGCCAGCAACTCAATAGGACACGGTTTTACTGAAGCTTTCTTT
CASNSIGHGFTEAFF
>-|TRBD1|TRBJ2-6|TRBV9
TGTGCCAGCAGCCCCCTCGGACAGGGGACAGTATCTGGGGCCAACGTCCTGACTTTC
CASSPLGQGTVSGANVLTF
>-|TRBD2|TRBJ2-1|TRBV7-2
TGTGCCAGCAGCTCCCGGCGGGGGATCGACTACAATGAGCAGTTCTTC
CASSSRRGIDYNEQFF
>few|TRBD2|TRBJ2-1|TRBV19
TGTGCCAGTAGTATAGGGGGCGGGAGGGCTGGGAGTGAGCAGTTCTTC
CASSIGGGRAGSEQFF
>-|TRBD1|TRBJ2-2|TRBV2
TGTGCCAGCAGAGAGCCATGGACAGGGACAGGGAGTAGGGCCGGGGAGCTGTTTTTT
CASREPWTGTGSRAGELFF
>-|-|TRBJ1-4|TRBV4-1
TGCGCCAGCAGCCCTCCGGGAGGGACCGAGGAGGAAAAACTGTTTTTT
CASSPPGGTEEEKLFF
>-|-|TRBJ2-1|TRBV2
TGTGCCAGCAGTGTTCTGGAAGGGGTTGTAGGTGAGCAGTTCTTC
CASSVLEGVVGEQFF
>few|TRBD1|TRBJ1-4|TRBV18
TGTGCCAGCTCACCAGGGACAGGAGCAACTAATGAAAAACTGTTTTTT
CASSPGTGATNEKLFF
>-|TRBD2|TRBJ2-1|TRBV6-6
TGTGCCAGCAGTTCCGACAAGCGGGGGCGCTACAATGAGCAGTTCTTC
CASSSDKRGRYNEQFF